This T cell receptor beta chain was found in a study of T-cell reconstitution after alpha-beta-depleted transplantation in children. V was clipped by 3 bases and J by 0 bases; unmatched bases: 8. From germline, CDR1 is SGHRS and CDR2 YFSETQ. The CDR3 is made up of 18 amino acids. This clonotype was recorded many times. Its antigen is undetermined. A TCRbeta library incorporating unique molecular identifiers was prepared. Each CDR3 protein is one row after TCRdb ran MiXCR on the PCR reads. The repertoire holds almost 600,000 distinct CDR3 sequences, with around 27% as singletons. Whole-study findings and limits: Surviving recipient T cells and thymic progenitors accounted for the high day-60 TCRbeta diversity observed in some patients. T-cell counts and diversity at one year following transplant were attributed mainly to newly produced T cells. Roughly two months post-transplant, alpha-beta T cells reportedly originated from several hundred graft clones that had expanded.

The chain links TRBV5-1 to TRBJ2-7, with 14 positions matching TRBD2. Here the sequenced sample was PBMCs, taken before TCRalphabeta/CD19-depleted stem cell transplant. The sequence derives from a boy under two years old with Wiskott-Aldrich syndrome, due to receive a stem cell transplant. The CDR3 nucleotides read TGCGCCAGCAGCTCTGGACTAGCGGGAGGCCCCAGCTCCTACGAGCAGTACTTC. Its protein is CASSSGLAGGPSSYEQYF.